This TCR beta chain is from a study of beta chain features in type 1 diabetes (dated by TCRdb to between 2018 and 2020). In the study overall: Patients and healthy donors did not differ in mean age, gender distribution, total cell number or subset yield. A total of roughly 100 million sorted cells were examined across all samples, and the number of cells per subset was strongly correlated with RNA yield. Naive and central memory subsets were obtained from all 30 or so donors, but regulatory and stem cell-like memory subsets were isolated from only 8 patients and about 8 healthy donors. In the study, recently diagnosed type 1 diabetes patients and matched healthy donors were compared on the TCRB repertoires of their sorted circulating CD4+ T cell subsets. Here is what the overall study found, with its caveats: Type 1 diabetes patients showed a moderate but significant shortening of TCRB CDR3 length in all four CD4+ subsets. Because cDNA was sequenced instead of genomic DNA, activated cells with high expression could be over-represented, although the groups did not differ in activation or CD3 levels. HLA sub-analyses involved small numbers of individuals, so any influence of HLA type on TCRB rearrangement remained unresolved. PCR may preferentially amplify shorter templates, but because patient and control samples were amplified and corrected together, any resulting skew would affect both groups equally. Naive, central memory and regulatory TCRB repertoires appeared more similar among patients than among healthy donors. At VDJ recombination sites, type 1 diabetes patients had fewer insertions and more deleted nucleotides, which implies abnormalities in thymic rearrangement.

This clone has only a few counts. Its antigen target is currently unknown. It has no much larger one-base neighbor in the sample; base qualities were not kept. All of the isolated RNA was reverse transcribed with the High Capacity cDNA Reverse Transcription Kit, so expressed TCRB transcripts were sequenced. Naive, central memory and regulatory T cell samples underwent deep immunoSEQ sequencing, averaging around 3.6 million total reads per sample. After sorted cells were lysed in RLT buffer, RNA was extracted with DNase-treated RNeasy Micro or Mini kits, with the choice depending on cell number. To prevent cross-contamination, every cell subset was processed on its own, while patient and healthy donor samples were processed together. The immunoSEQ multiplex PCR was used to amplify TCRB sequences from cDNA, generating 87-bp fragments that spanned the CDR3 region. Sequencing of the amplicons was done on the Illumina HiSeq platform. In the source study's methods: PCR bias was corrected computationally using synthetic template baselines, and reads within Hamming distance 2 were collapsed, with unmergeable singletons discarded. Reads were aligned against IMGT so that V, D and J genes, CDR3 length and insertions or deletions at six rearrangement sites could be assigned. Within each subset, clonotype counts were normalized to sorted cell number, after which true diversity and Gini coefficients were computed with the tcR R package. The overlap coefficient, calculated on TCRB nucleotide sequences, was used to measure repertoire sharing. In TCRdb, the immuneACCESS table is reduced to in-frame sequences with V and J assigned. These tables do not hold every clone; where another copy was compared, an unresolved V gene accounts for under half, and the others remain unexplained. Clonal size and the V and J genes are those of that table, whereas D and trimming came from the DNA. The sample table lists about 170,000 clones, under 9.5% of them with a count of one. The ten largest account for under 0.6% of the sample.

A single peripheral blood draw of around 120 mL on average was collected from each donor into heparinised tubes. Naive, central memory, regulatory and stem cell-like memory CD4+ T cells were sorted on a BD FACSAria II using a panel including CD45RO, CCR7, CD25, CD127, CD95 and CD27. Every sorted population had a purity above 95%. PBMCs were isolated right away by Lymphoprep density gradient centrifugation and were stained directly, without culture. So that batch effects would be minimized, each experiment stained and sorted samples in pairs, pairing one healthy donor with one patient. The receptor was derived from a man aged 18-30 years with type 1 diabetes. What was sequenced was central memory CD4+ T cells from blood.

CDR3 region: CASSAGSGADTQYF. At the DNA level, the sequence is TGTGCCAGCAGCGCAGGGTCAGGGGCAGATACGCAGTATTTT. Recombination connected TRBV9 to TRBJ2-3; TRBD1 is a possible D gene, resting on 6 matching bases. Its CDR3 holds 14 amino acids, cysteine through phenylalanine. Only the CDR3 portion is preserved as DNA: 42 bases, with reading frame beginning at the first base. CDR1 SGDLS and CDR2 YYNGEE are derived from the germline V gene. Deletion took 3 bases off V and 4 bases off J, with a span of 12 bases between the germline ends.